The subject of this entry is one T cell receptor (beta chain). Its antigen remains unidentified. Germline V gene data show CDR1 as PRHDT and CDR2 as FYEKMQ (reference sequence). The CDR3 has 16 amino acids. V lost 5 bases and J lost 6; bases outside the gene matches: 9. Repertoires were generated with immunoSEQ multiplex PCR, while TCRdb's copy carries only in-frame clones and drops some. The table has tens of thousands of clones, approximately 91% seen once. Blood specimens came from baseline, cycle 4 day 1, and cycle 7 day 1. This record comes from a study of OX40 agonist ivuxolimab in advanced cancers. The overall study: Partial responses occurred in three patients (one hepatocellular carcinoma, two cutaneous melanoma).

Study findings and constraints: Partial responders receiving 0.1-3.0 mg/kg showed among the lowest clonal expansion. CD8+ T cells showed, on average, more clonal expansion than CD4+ cells.

This sequence originates from an adult with an advanced solid tumor such as melanoma, head and neck, liver or kidney cancer. Sequencing was performed on CD4+ or CD8+ T cells sorted from blood, taken in a trial of the OX40 agonist ivuxolimab. This rearrangement joins TRBV13 to TRBJ2-2; 10 bases agree with TRBD2. The CDR3 spells CASSTLAGEGPGELFF. CDR3 nucleotide sequence: TGTGCCAGCAGCACGCTAGCGGGAGAGGGACCCGGGGAGCTGTTTTTT.